This T cell receptor (beta chain) originates from a study of control samples from healthy donors and cancer patients. The table lists this clone with a few counts. The CDR3 has 14 amino acids. Germline values: CDR1 SGHAT, CDR2 FQNNGV. V was trimmed by 5 bases and J by 1 base, leaving 8 bases between them. Sequencing used immunoSEQ multiplex PCR; TCRdb keeps in-frame clones, though not all of them. The data contain around 63,000 clones, roughly 86% of them singletons. This clonotype was sampled from a woman in her fifties or sixties with head and neck cancer. The sequenced material came from PBMCs. V gene TRBV11-2 combines with J gene TRBJ1-4; D gene ambiguous. The CDR3 protein is CASSRTQTNEKLFF. The CDR3 nucleotides are TGTGCCAGCAGCCGTACACAAACTAATGAAAAACTGTTTTTT.